Sequencing of this TCR beta chain was carried out in a study of cytomegalovirus exposure and HLA in healthy donors. Study-wide points: Reportedly, diagnosis of cytomegalovirus status by the classifier showed high specificity and sensitivity. Specific recognition of CMV antigens was confirmed in vitro for three chains (all CMV-associated). Overall, roughly 160 TCR beta chains were annotated as cytomegalovirus-associated.

The validation cohort, a group of over a hundred subjects, included the donors and was separate from the roughly 670-subject first cohort. Assay: immunoSEQ multiplex PCR; the TCRdb copy retains only in-frame clones and omits some. The sample lists 59,000 or so clones; about 88% were seen once. This clone appeared once. The target antigen is unknown. The CDR3 is made up of 15 amino acids. J lost 7 bases, V lost 3 bases, and 7 bases had no gene match. The germline V gene encodes CDR1 KGHSH and CDR2 LQKENI. This rearrangement joins TRBV18 to TRBJ2-1, with TRBD2 identical over 9 bases. This TCR was recovered from a young woman in good health and CMV-seronegative. Sample: PBMCs. Here the CDR3 DNA reads TGTGCCAGCTCACCGGTTGCGGGGGGGTCGAATGAGCAGTTCTTC. It codes for CASSPVAGGSNEQFF. The entire variable domain, with the rest obtained from reference TRBV18 and TRBJ2-1, is as follows: NAGVMQNPRHLVRRRGQEARLRCSPMKGHSHVYWYRQLPEEGLKFMVYLQKENIIDESGMPKERFSAEFPKEGPSILRIQQVVRGDSAAYFCASSPVAGGSNEQFFGPGTRLTVL.